Below are 31 T cell receptor beta chains sequenced from a single sample in a study of blood T cell repertoires in COVID-19. Clones were sequenced by immunoSEQ multiplex PCR, and TCRdb holds only the in-frame ones, with some missing. In the table there are 150,000 to 200,000 clones, around four fifths of which are singletons. Sequenced material: peripheral blood. The receptors derive from a woman aged 40-49 years with acute or convalescent COVID-19.

The CDR3, as DNA: TGTGCCAGCAGTTTGTTCAGGAATTCACCCCTCCACTTT. Its protein is CASSLFRNSPLHF. This chain joins TRBV27 and TRBJ1-6; no reliable D call. V lost 3 bases and J lost 7, with 7 bases in between. The CDR3 covers 13 residues. Germline V gene sequence: CDR1 MNHEY, CDR2 SMNVEV (reference sequence).

The V call is TRBV4-1, the J call TRBJ1-5; 8 bases are a match to TRBD1. V dropped 4 bases and J dropped 0; count of bases not matched to a gene: 5. From germline, CDR1 is MGHRA and CDR2 YSYEKL. This CDR3 spans 16 amino acids. CDR3 sequence reads: CASSRTGGDSNQPQHF. In DNA, the CDR3 is TGCGCCAGCAGCCGAACAGGGGGGGATAGCAATCAGCCCCAGCATTTT.

The V gene is TRBV7-9, the J gene TRBJ2-1, with TRBD2 matching 7 bases. Germline V CDR1 and CDR2: SEHNR, FQNEAQ (reference sequence). The CDR3 spans 15 residues. Losses at the gene ends were 5 bases for V and 8 bases for J; bases not matched to a gene: 12. CDR3 loop: CASSPPIRSGDEQFF. The CDR3 nucleotides read TGTGCCAGCAGCCCCCCTATCAGGAGCGGGGATGAGCAGTTCTTC.

The chain recombines TRBV19 with TRBJ1-4; 7 nucleotides align to TRBD1. Germline assignment: CDR1 LNHDA and CDR2 SQIVND (reference sequence). The trim removed 7 bases at V and 5 bases at J, leaving 7 bases unmatched. The CDR3 is 14 residues long. Here the CDR3 DNA reads TGTGCCAGTAAACCGGGACAGAAGAATGAAAAACTGTTTTTT. As protein: CASKPGQKNEKLFF.

The rearrangement links TRBV7-2 to TRBJ2-1; tentatively, D is TRBD2 (6 bases). The V end was cut by 3 bases, the J end by 7 bases, with 16 bases between. Germline V gene data show CDR1 as SGHTA and CDR2 as FQGNSA. The CDR3 covers 15 residues. The CDR3 DNA is TGTGCCAGCAGCTTGAGGATCGGGAGTGGGAATGAGCAGTTCTTC. Protein product: CASSLRIGSGNEQFF.

This sequence joins TRBV10-1 and TRBJ2-1, with TRBD2 identical over 9 bases. The CDR3 runs to 15 residues. Trimming took 4 bases from V and 7 from J; bases not matched to a gene: 8. Germline V gene sequence: CDR1 WNHNN, CDR2 SYGVQD (reference sequence). The DNA for the CDR3 is TGCGCCAGCAGTGTCCTAGCGGGAAAGGGGAATGAGCAGTTCTTC. Protein: CASSVLAGKGNEQFF.

The chain is built from TRBV28 and TRBJ2-5; possible D gene TRBD1, 5 bases. The CDR3 is 12 residues long. V was pared by 9 bases and J by 8 bases, with 16 bases between. Germline CDR1 is MDHEN and CDR2 is SYDVKM. DNA of the CDR3: TGTGCCAGTTCGGAAGGGGTCGATACCCAGTACTTC. Protein product: CASSEGVDTQYF.

The chain is built from TRBV6-5 and TRBJ1-1, with TRBD1 identical over 7 bases. There are 14 residues in the CDR3. Germline CDR1 reads MNHEY; CDR2 reads SVGAGI. Trimming took 6 bases from V and 4 from J; bases not matched to a gene: 8. The CDR3 loop reads CASRKQGRSTEAFF. CDR3 coding DNA: TGTGCCAGCAGAAAACAGGGGCGGAGCACTGAAGCTTTCTTT.

This chain joins TRBV7-9 and TRBJ2-1; TRBD1 matches 11 bases. Germline V gene sequence: CDR1 SEHNR, CDR2 FQNEAQ (reference sequence). The V gene end was trimmed by 5 bases and the J gene end by 4 bases; junction bases not matched to a gene: 4. CDR3 length equals 15 residues. The CDR3 loop is CASSIGTGGYNEQFF. Written as DNA, the CDR3 is TGTGCCAGCAGCATAGGGACAGGGGGATACAATGAGCAGTTCTTC.

This clone came up once. The CDR3 spells CASSQTGYTEAFF. Here the CDR3 DNA reads TGTGCCAGCAGTCAGACGGGATACACTGAAGCTTTCTTT. The rearrangement links TRBV7-2 to TRBJ1-1; D unresolved. This CDR3 is built from 13 residues. The V end was cut by 6 bases, the J end by 3 bases, with 11 bases between. CDR1 SGHTA and CDR2 FQGNSA come from the germline V gene.

In DNA, the CDR3 is TGTGCCAGCAGCACTCCCTGGTTGCCCGGCTACGAGCAGTACTTC. It yields the protein CASSTPWLPGYEQYF. V gene TRBV5-6 combines with J gene TRBJ2-7; D call uncertain. The V end was cut by 4 bases, the J end by 3 bases, with 17 bases between. Germline V gives CDR1 SGHDT, CDR2 YYEEEE. CDR3 length equals 15 residues.

The rearrangement uses TRBV29-1 and TRBJ2-2; TRBD2 matches at 8 bases. The CDR3 is made up of 13 amino acids. The ends lost 4 bases at V and 6 bases at J; junction bases unmatched: 4. Germline lookup yields CDR1 SQVTM and CDR2 ANQGSEA. The CDR3 nucleotides are TGCAGCGTTGGGGGACTAGTAGCCGGGGAGCTGTTTTTT. This sequence encodes CSVGGLVAGELFF.

The V call is TRBV28, the J call TRBJ2-7; D perhaps matches TRBD2 (6 bases). Germline assignment: CDR1 MDHEN and CDR2 SYDVKM. Trimming removed 2 bases at V and 6 bases at J, with 17 bases between. The length of the CDR3 is 15 residues. As DNA, the CDR3 is TGTGCCAGCAGTTTAACGCGGCGACCAGCGGGCGAGCAGTACTTC. It specifies CASSLTRRPAGEQYF.

The V gene is TRBV28, the J gene TRBJ2-6; 7 bases are a match to TRBD1. V was pared by 5 bases and J by 0 bases, with 7 bases of the junction left unmatched. In germline, CDR1 is MDHEN, CDR2 SYDVKM. The CDR3 consists of 17 residues. The CDR3 region has the DNA TGTGCCAGCAGTCCCCGGGACAGAGCCTCTGGGGCCAACGTCCTGACTTTC. It specifies CASSPRDRASGANVLTF.

V gene TRBV24-1 combines with J gene TRBJ2-1; 10 bases line up with TRBD2. With V trimmed by 4 bases and J by 2 bases, 4 bases remained unmatched. Per germline, CDR1 KGHDR and CDR2 SFDVKD. This CDR3 contains 16 residues. CDR3 amino acids: CATSESTSGAYNEQFF. CDR3 bases: TGTGCCACCAGTGAATCTACTAGCGGGGCCTACAATGAGCAGTTCTTC.

The chain employs TRBV18 and TRBJ2-7; D gene unclear. In germline, CDR1 is KGHSH, CDR2 LQKENI. The CDR3 covers 13 residues. V was cut by 0 bases and J by 3 bases, with 6 bases left in between. The DNA of the CDR3 is TGTGCCAGCTCACCACCTACAAACTACGAGCAGTACTTC. Its protein product is CASSPPTNYEQYF.

The chain carries TRBV5-1 and TRBJ1-1; the match to TRBD1 covers 9 bases. This CDR3 is 13 amino acids long. With 0 bases clipped from V and 10 bases from J, the junction kept 4 bases outside the gene matches. Germline V gene data show CDR1 as SGHRS and CDR2 as YFSETQ. The CDR3 reads CASSLVGQGGAFF. The CDR3, as DNA: TGCGCCAGCAGCTTGGTGGGACAGGGCGGAGCTTTCTTT.

The rearrangement uses TRBV18 and TRBJ2-7; maybe TRBD2 (6 bases). The CDR3 length is 15 residues. Germline lookup yields CDR1 KGHSH and CDR2 LQKENI. Trimming took off 3 bases at V and 4 bases at J, with 16 bases between the two ends. CDR3 sequence: CASSPQRRADYEQYF. The CDR3 nucleotides are TGTGCCAGCTCACCCCAGCGGAGGGCGGATTACGAGCAGTACTTC.

The chain is built from TRBV27 and TRBJ2-7; a possible D gene is TRBD1 (5 bases). This CDR3 region has 11 residues. V was cut by 10 bases and J by 3 bases, with 10 bases left in between. Germline values: CDR1 MNHEY, CDR2 SMNVEV (reference sequence). The CDR3 nucleotides are TGTGCCACCCGACAGTACTACGAGCAGTACTTC. Its translation is CATRQYYEQYF.

The genes are TRBV18 and TRBJ2-7, with 7 bases that match TRBD1. The junction had 7 bases not matched to a gene; V was cut back by 3 bases and J by 2 bases. Germline CDR1 KGHSH, CDR2 LQKENI. This CDR3 region has 15 residues. The CDR3 sequence is CASSPTYGQAYEQYF. The CDR3 DNA reads TGTGCCAGCTCACCCACCTATGGACAGGCCTACGAGCAGTACTTC.

The V call is TRBV28, the J call TRBJ2-3, with a possible D match to TRBD1 (6 bases). The CDR3 sequence is 15 residues long. The germline CDR1 and CDR2 sequences are MDHEN and SYDVKM. V lost 3 bases and J 5 bases, leaving 15 bases between the germline ends. The DNA for the CDR3 is TGTGCCAGCAGTTTCCGACAGGCCGAAGGAGATACGCAGTATTTT. Translating it yields CASSFRQAEGDTQYF.

A note on this clone: One end of the junction does not line up with germline, which may come from a read error. This sequence joins TRBV12-3 or TRBV12-4 and TRBJ2-1, with 10 bases matching TRBD2. This CDR3 is built from 12 residues. The CDR3 spells CASSLDSSGRVF. The CDR3 coding sequence is TGTGCCAGCAGTTTGGATTCTAGCGGGAGAGTCTTC.

The chain is built from TRBV27 and TRBJ2-7, with D hard to call. The length of the CDR3 is 14 residues. The ends were cut back, 8 bases at V and 0 bases at J, with 14 bases in the middle. From germline, CDR1 is MNHEY and CDR2 SMNVEV (reference sequence). CDR3 nucleotides: TGTGCCAGCGGGCCCTTCGGCAACTCCTACGAGCAGTACTTC. This codes for CASGPFGNSYEQYF.

The chain recombines TRBV6-5 with TRBJ1-2, with TRBD1 identical over 7 bases. The J segment lost 4 bases and the V segment lost 6 bases, leaving 5 bases of the junction unmatched. The CDR3 is made up of 13 amino acids. Germline CDR1 is MNHEY and CDR2 is SVGAGI. The CDR3 DNA reads as TGTGCCAGCAGGGGGACAGCCTCCTATGGCTACACCTTC. Translation: CASRGTASYGYTF.

The chain joins TRBV7-2 to TRBJ1-3, with a tentative D call TRBD1 (6 bases). The V end lost 3 bases, the J end lost 0 bases, and 12 bases lay between the germline ends. CDR3 size: 16 residues. Germline V gives CDR1 SGHTA, CDR2 FQGNSA. CDR3 nucleotide sequence: TGTGCCAGCAGCTTTACCGGGACAATCTCTGGAAACACCATATATTTT. This gives the protein CASSFTGTISGNTIYF.

The J gene is TRBJ1-4, the V gene TRBV18; weak D call: TRBD1 (6 bases). Looked up from germline, CDR1 is KGHSH and CDR2 is LQKENI. The CDR3 runs 16 residues. V lost 6 bases and J 8 bases, leaving 22 bases between the germline ends. The CDR3 protein is CASSPRAGGAVEKLFF. CDR3 in DNA: TGTGCCAGCTCGCCCCGCGCTGGGGGCGCCGTAGAAAAACTGTTTTTT.

This chain's CDR3 is CASSLRGGYYGYTF. CDR3 coding DNA: TGTGCCAGCAGTTTAAGAGGGGGCTACTATGGCTACACCTTC. The V and J genes are TRBV27 and TRBJ1-2; TRBD1 matches 7 bases. Germline V gene lookup returns CDR1 MNHEY and CDR2 SMNVEV (reference sequence). This CDR3 has 14 amino acids. J was trimmed by 3 bases and V by 2 bases; bases with no gene match: 3.

The rearrangement uses TRBV23-1 and TRBJ2-4; TRBD1 aligns across 8 bases. TRBV23-1 is treated as an ORF (open reading frame) with a function not yet certain. V was clipped by 7 bases and J by 1 base; unmatched bases: 15. CDR3 length: 18 residues. The CDR3 is CASTWTGKGVRAKNIQYF. CDR3 sequence (DNA): TGCGCCAGCACCTGGACAGGGAAAGGTGTGAGGGCCAAAAACATTCAGTACTTC.

The rearrangement joins TRBV30 to TRBJ2-1; TRBD2 aligns across 7 bases. This CDR3 comprises 14 residues. The trim removed 3 bases at V and 9 bases at J, leaving 11 bases unmatched. Germline assignment: CDR1 GTSNPN and CDR2 SVGIG (reference sequence). The CDR3 nucleotides are TGTGCCTGGAGCCCGGGACTACGTTCGAGTGAGCAGTTCTTC. Amino acids: CAWSPGLRSSEQFF.

This clone came up once. This chain links TRBV30 with TRBJ1-6; D call uncertain. V lost 4 bases and J lost 0, with 10 bases in between. Germline-derived CDR1 and CDR2 are GTSNPN and SVGIG (reference sequence). This CDR3 is built from 15 residues. The chain's CDR3 is CAWTVPGSYNSPLHF. CDR3 nucleotide sequence: TGTGCCTGGACCGTGCCGGGCTCCTATAATTCACCCCTCCACTTT.

The V gene is TRBV5-1, the J gene TRBJ1-5; D is unclear. Trimming left V 5 bases short and J 5 bases short, with 14 bases between. Germline V gives CDR1 SGHRS, CDR2 YFSETQ. The CDR3 covers 14 residues. This CDR3 is CASRREGRDQPQHF. CDR3 in DNA: TGCGCCAGCAGGCGGGAAGGTAGGGATCAGCCCCAGCATTTT.